The 2 T cell receptor beta chains below were found in one sample sequenced in a study of blood T cell repertoires in COVID-19. The data were produced by immunoSEQ multiplex PCR, yet TCRdb's version contains in-frame clones alone and is incomplete. The sample contains tens of thousands of clones, over 80% of which appear only once. The specimen was peripheral blood. These receptors were taken from a man aged 60-69 years with active or convalescent COVID-19.

The rearrangement uses TRBV7-6 and TRBJ2-7; TRBD1 agrees at 9 bases. CDR3 length: 17 residues. V trimming: 4 bases; J trimming: 5 bases; junction bases outside the gene matches: 15. Germline V gene data show CDR1 as SGHVS and CDR2 as FNYEAQ. The CDR3 DNA reads as TGTGCCAGCAGCTCCTTCCACGGGACAGGGAAAATGAACGAGCAGTACTTC. It codes for CASSSFHGTGKMNEQYF.

This clone was counted only a few times. The V call is TRBV5-5, the J call TRBJ1-2; D gene ambiguous. This CDR3 comprises 13 residues. CDR1 is SGHKS, CDR2 YYEKEE, per germline (reference sequence). V shed 3 bases and J shed 10 bases, with 16 bases lying between them. For the CDR3, the DNA is TGTGCCAGCAGCTCCCAATGGGAGGGTGCCTACACCTTC. The encoded protein is CASSSQWEGAYTF.